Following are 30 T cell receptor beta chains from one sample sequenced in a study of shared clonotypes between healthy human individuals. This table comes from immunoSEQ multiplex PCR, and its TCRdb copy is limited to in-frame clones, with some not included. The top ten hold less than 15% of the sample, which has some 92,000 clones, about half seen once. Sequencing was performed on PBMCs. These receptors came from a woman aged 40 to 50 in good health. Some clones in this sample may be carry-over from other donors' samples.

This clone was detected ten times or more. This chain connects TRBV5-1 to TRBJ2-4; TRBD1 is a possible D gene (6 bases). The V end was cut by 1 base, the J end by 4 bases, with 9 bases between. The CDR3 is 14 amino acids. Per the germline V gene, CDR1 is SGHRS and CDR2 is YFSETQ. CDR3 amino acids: CASSLRDKKNIQYF. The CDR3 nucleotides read TGCGCCAGCAGCTTGCGGGACAAAAAAAACATTCAGTACTTC.

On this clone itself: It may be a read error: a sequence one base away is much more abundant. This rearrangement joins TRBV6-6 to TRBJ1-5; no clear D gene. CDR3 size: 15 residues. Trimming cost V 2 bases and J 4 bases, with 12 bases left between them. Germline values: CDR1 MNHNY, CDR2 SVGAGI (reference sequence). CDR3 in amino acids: CASSYPSSPNQPQHF. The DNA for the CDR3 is TGTGCCAGCAGTTACCCGAGCAGTCCAAATCAGCCCCAGCATTTT.

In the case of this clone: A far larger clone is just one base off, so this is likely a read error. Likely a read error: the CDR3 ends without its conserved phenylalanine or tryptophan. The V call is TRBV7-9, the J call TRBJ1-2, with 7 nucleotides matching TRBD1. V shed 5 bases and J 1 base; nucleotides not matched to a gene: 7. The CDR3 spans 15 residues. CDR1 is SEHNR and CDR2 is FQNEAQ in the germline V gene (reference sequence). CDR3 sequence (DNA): TGTGCCAGCAGCGCGGGACAGCTACTTAACTATGGCTACACCCTC. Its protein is CASSAGQLLNYGYTL.

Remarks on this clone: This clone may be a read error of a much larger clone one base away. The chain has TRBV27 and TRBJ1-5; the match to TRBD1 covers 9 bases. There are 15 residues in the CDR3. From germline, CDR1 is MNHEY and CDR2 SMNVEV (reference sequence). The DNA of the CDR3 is TGTGCCAGCAGTACGGGACAGGGCAGCAGTCAGCCCCAGCATTTT. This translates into CASSTGQGSSQPQHF.

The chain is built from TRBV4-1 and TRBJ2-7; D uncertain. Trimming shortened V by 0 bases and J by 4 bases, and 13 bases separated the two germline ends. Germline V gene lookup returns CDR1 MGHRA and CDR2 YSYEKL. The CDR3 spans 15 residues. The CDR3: CASSQDPWSRYEQYF. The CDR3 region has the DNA TGCGCCAGCAGCCAAGATCCCTGGTCGCGGTACGAGCAGTACTTC.

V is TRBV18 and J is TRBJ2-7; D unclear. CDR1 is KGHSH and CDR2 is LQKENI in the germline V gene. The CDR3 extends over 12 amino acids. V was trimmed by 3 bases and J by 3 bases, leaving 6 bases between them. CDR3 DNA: TGTGCCAGCTCACCTTCCTACTACGAGCAGTACTTC. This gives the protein CASSPSYYEQYF. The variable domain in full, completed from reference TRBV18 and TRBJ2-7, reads NAGVMQNPRHLVRRRGQEARLRCSPMKGHSHVYWYRQLPEEGLKFMVYLQKENIIDESGMPKERFSAEFPKEGPSILRIQQVVRGDSAAYFCASSPSYYEQYFGPGTRLTVT.

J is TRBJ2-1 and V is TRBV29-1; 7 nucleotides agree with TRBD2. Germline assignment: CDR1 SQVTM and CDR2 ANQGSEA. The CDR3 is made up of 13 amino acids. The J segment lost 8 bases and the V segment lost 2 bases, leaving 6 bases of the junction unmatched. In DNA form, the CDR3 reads TGCAGCGTTGAACGGACTAGTAGTTATGAGCAGTTCTTC. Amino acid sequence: CSVERTSSYEQFF.

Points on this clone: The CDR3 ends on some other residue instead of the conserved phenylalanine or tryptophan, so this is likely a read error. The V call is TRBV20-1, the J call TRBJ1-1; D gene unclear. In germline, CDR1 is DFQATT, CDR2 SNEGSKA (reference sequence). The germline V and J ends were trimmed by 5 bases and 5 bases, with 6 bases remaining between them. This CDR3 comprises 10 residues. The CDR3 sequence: CSAVKTEAFL. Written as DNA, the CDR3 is TGCAGTGCTGTAAAAACTGAAGCTTTCCTT.

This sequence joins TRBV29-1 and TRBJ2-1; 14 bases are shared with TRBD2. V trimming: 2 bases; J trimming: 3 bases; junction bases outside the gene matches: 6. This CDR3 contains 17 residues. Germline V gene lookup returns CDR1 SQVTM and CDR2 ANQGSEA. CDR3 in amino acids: CSVELGGLAGVYNEQFF. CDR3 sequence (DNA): TGCAGCGTTGAATTGGGGGGACTAGCGGGAGTCTACAATGAGCAGTTCTTC.

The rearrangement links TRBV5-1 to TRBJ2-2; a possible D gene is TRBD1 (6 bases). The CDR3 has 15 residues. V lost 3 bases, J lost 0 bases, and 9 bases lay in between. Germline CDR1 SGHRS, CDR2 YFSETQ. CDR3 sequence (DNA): TGCGCCAGCAGCTCCGGACAGCCGAACACCGGGGAGCTGTTTTTT. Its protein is CASSSGQPNTGELFF.

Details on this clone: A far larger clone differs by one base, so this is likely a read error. CDR3 protein: CASSFMNTEAFF. CDR3 coding DNA: TGTGCCAGCAGCTTTATGAACACTGAAGCTTTCTTT. V usage is TRBV7-2 and J usage is TRBJ1-1; unclear D gene. CDR1 is SGHTA, CDR2 FQGNSA, per germline. CDR3 length: 12 residues. V shed 3 bases and J shed 0 bases, with 2 bases lying between them.

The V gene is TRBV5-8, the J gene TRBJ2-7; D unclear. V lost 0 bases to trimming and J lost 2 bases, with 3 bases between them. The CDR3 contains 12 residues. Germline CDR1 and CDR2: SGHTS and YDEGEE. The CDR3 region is CASSLVTYEQYF. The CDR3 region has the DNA TGTGCCAGCAGCTTGGTTACCTACGAGCAGTACTTC.

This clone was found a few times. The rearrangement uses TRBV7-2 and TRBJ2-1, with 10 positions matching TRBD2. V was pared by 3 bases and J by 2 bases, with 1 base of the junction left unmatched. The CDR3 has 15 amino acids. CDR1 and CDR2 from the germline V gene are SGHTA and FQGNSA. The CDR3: CASSLGLATYNEQFF. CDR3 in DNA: TGTGCCAGCAGCTTGGGACTAGCGACCTACAATGAGCAGTTCTTC.

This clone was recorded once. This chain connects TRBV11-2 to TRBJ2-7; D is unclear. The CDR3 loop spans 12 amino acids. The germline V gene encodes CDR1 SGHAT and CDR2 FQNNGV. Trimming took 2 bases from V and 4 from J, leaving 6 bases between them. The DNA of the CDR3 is TGTGCCAGCAGCTTATACCAATACGAGCAGTACTTC. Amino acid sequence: CASSLYQYEQYF.

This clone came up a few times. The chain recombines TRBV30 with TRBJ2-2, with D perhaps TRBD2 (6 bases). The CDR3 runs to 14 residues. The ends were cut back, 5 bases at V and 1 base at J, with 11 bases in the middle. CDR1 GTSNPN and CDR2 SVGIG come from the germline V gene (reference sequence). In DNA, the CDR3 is TGTGCCTGGGGAGGGGTGGGGAACACCGGGGAGCTGTTTTTT. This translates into CAWGGVGNTGELFF.

The CDR3 coding sequence is TGCGCCAGCAGCCAAGAATACGGGAGGCTGTACAATGAGCAGTTCTTC. This gives the protein CASSQEYGRLYNEQFF. V and J are TRBV4-3 and TRBJ2-1, with 7 bases identical to TRBD2. The CDR3 totals 16 residues. Germline V gene sequence: CDR1 LGHNA, CDR2 YSLEER. The J segment lost 4 bases and the V segment lost 0 bases, leaving 6 bases of the junction unmatched.

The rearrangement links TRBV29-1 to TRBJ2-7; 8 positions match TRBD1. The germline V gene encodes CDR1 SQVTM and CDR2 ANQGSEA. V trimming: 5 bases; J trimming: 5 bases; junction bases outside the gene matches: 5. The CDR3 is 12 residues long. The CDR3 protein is CSVLVQGDEQYF. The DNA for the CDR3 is TGCAGCGTTTTGGTACAGGGGGACGAGCAGTACTTC.

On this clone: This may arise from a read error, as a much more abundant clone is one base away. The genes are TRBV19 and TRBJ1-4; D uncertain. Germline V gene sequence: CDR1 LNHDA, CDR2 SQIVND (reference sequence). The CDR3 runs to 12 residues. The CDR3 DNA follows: TGTGCCGGTAGTATAAACGGTGAAAAACTGTTTTTT. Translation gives CAGSINGEKLFF.

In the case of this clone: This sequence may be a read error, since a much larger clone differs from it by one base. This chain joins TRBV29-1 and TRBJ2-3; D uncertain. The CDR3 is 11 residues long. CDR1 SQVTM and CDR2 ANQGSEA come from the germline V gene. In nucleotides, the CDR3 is TGCAGCACCGGAGTCACAGATGCGCAGTATTTT. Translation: CSTGVTDAQYF.

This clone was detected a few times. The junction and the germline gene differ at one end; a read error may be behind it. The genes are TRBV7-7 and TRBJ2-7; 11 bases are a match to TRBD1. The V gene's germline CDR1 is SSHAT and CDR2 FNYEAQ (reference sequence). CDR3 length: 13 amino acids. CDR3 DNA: TGTGCTAGCAGCTCCGGGACAGGGGGCGAGCAGTACTTC. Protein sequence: CASSSGTGGEQYF.

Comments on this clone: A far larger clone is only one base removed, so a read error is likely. The CDR3 DNA reads as TGTGCTAGCAGCGTAACATGGGGGGGTTTGGGCACTGAAGCTTTCTTT. Its protein is CASSVTWGGLGTEAFF. The chain joins TRBV7-7 to TRBJ1-1; D is perhaps TRBD1 (5 bases). CDR1 is SSHAT and CDR2 is FNYEAQ in the germline V gene (reference sequence). This CDR3 spans 16 amino acids.

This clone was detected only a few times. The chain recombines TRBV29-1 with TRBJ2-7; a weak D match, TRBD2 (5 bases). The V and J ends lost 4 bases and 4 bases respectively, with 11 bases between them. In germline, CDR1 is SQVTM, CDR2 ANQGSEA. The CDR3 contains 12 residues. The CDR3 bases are TGCAGCGTTGGGGAGATGACATACGAGCAGTACTTC. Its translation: CSVGEMTYEQYF.

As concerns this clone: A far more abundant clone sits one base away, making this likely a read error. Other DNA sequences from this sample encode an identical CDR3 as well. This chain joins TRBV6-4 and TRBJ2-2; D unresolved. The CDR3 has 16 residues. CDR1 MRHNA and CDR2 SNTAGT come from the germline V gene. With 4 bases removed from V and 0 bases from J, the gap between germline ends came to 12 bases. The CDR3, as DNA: TGTGCCAGCAGTGCAGCCCGGACGTCGAACACCGGGGAGCTGTTTTTT. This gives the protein CASSAARTSNTGELFF.

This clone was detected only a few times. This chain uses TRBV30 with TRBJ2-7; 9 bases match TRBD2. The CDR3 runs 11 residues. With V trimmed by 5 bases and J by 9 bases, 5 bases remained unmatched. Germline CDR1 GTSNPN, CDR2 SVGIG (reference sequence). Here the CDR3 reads CAWGTSFVQYF. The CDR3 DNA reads TGTGCCTGGGGGACTAGCTTCGTGCAGTACTTC.

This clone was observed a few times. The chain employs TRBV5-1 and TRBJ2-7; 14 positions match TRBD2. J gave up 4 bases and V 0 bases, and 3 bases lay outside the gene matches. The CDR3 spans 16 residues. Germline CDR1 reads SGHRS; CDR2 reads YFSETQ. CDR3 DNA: TGCGCCAGCAGCTTGGGCGGACTAGCGGGGGGATACGAGCAGTACTTC. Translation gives CASSLGGLAGGYEQYF.

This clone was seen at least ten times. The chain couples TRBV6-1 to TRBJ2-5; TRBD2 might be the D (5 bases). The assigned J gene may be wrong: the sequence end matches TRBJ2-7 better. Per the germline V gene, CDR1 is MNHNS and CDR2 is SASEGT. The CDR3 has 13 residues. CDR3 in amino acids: CASSEEAAYEQYF. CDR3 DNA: TGTGCCAGCAGTGAGGAGGCAGCATACGAGCAGTACTTC.

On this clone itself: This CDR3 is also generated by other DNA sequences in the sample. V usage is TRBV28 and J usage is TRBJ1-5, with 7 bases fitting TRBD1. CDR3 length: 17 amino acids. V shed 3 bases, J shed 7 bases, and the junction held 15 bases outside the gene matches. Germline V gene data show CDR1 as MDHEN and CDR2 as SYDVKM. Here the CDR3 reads CASSLGYLRGPRQPQHF. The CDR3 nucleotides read TGTGCCAGCAGTTTGGGATACTTGAGGGGGCCTCGGCAGCCCCAGCATTTT.

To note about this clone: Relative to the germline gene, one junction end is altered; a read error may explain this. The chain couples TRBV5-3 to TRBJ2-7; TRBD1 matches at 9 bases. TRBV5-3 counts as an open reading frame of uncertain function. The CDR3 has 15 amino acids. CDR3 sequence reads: CASSFPGQGGFEQYF. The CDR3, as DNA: TGTGCCAGCAGCTTCCCGGGACAGGGCGGCTTTGAGCAGTACTTC.

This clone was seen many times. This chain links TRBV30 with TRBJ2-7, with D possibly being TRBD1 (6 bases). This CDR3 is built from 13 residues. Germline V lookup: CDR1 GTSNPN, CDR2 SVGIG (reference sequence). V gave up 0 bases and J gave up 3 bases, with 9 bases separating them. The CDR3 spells CAWSVDRYYEQYF. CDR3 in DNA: TGTGCCTGGAGTGTAGACAGGTACTACGAGCAGTACTTC.

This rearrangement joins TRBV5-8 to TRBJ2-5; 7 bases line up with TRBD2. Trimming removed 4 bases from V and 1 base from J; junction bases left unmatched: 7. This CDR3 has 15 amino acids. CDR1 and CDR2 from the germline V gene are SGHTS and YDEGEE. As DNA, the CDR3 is TGTGCCAGCAGCCATTCTTCTAGCGGCCAAGAGACCCAGTACTTC. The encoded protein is CASSHSSSGQETQYF.